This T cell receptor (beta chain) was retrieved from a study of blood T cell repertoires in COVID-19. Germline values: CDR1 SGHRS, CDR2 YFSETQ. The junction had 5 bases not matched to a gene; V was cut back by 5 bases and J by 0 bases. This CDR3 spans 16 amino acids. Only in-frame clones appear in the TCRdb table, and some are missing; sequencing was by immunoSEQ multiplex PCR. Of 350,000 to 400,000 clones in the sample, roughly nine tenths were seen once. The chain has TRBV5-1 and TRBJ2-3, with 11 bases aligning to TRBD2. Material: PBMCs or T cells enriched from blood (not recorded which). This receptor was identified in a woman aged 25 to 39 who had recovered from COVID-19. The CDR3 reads CASRPGLAVSTDTQYF. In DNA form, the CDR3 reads TGCGCCAGCAGGCCGGGACTAGCGGTTAGCACAGATACGCAGTATTTT.